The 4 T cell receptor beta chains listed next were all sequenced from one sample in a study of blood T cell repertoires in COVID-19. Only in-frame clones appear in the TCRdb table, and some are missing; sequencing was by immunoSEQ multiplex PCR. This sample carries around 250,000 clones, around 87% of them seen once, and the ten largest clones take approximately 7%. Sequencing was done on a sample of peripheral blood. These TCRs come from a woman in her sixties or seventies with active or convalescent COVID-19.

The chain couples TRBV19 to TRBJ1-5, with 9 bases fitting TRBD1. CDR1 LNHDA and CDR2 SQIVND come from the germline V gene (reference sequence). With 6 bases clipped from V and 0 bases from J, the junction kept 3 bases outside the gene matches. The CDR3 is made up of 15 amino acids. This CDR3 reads CASSRDRASNQPQHF. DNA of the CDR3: TGTGCCAGTAGCAGGGACAGGGCTAGCAATCAGCCCCAGCATTTT.

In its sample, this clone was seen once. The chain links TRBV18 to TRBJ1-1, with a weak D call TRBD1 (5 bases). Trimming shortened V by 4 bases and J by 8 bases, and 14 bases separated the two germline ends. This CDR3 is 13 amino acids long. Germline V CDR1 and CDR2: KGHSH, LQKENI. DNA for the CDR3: TGTGCCAGCTCACTTGGACAAGCCAACGAAGCTTTCTTT. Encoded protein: CASSLGQANEAFF.

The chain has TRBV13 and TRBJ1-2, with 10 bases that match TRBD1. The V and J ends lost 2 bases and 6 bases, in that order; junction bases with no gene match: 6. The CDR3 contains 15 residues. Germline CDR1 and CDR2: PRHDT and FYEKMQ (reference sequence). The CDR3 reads CASSLIGTGDDGYTF. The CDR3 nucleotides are TGTGCCAGCAGCTTAATTGGGACAGGGGATGATGGCTACACCTTC. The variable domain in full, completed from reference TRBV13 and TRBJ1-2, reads AAGVIQSPRHLIKEKRETATLKCYPIPRHDTVYWYQQGPGQDPQFLISFYEKMQSDKGSIPDRFSAQQFSDYHSELNMSSLELGDSALYFCASSLIGTGDDGYTFGSGTRLTVV.

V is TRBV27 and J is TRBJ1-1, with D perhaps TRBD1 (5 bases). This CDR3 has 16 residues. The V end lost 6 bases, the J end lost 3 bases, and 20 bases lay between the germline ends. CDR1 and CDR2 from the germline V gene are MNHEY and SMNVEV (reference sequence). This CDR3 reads CASSDLTAGGDTEAFF. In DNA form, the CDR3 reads TGTGCCAGCAGCGATCTTACGGCTGGGGGGGACACTGAAGCTTTCTTT.